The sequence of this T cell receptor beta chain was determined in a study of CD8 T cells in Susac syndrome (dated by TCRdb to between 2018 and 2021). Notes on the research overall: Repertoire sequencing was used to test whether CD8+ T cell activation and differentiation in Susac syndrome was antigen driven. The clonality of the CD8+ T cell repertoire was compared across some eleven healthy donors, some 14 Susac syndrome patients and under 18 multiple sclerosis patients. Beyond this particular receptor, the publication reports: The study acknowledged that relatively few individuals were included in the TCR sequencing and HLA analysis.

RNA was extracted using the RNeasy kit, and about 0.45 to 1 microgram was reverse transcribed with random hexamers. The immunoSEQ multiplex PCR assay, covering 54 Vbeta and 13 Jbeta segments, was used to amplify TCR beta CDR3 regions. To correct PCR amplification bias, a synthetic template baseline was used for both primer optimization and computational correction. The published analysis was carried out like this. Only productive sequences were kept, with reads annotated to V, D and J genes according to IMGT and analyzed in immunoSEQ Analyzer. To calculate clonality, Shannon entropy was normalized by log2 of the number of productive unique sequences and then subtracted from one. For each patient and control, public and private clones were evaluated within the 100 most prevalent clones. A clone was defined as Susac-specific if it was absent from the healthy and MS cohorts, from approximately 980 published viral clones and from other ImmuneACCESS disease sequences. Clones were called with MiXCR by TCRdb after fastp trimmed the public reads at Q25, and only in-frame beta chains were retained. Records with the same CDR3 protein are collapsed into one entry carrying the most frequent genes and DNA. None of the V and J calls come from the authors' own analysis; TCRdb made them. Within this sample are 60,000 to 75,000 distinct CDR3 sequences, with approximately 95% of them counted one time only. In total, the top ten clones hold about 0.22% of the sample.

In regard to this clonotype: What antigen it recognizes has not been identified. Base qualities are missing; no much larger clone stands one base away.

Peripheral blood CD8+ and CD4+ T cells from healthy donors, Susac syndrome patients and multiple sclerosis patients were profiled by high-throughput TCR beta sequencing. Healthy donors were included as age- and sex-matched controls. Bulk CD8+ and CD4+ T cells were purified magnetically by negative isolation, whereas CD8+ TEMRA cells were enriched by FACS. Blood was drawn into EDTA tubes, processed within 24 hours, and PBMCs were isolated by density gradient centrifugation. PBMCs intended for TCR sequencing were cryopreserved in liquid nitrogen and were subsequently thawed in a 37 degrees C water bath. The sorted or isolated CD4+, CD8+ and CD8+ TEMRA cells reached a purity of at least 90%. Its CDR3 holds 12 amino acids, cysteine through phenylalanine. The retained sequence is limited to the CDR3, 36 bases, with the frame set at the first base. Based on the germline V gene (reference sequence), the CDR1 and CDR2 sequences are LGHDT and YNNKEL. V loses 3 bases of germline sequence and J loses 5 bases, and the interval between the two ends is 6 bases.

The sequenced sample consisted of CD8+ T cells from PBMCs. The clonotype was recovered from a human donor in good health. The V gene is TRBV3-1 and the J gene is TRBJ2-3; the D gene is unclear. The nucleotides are TGTGCCAGCAGCCATTTTGGAGATACGCAGTATTTT. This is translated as CASSHFGDTQYF.